This entry is about one TCR beta chain. This sample was taken from a study of control samples from healthy donors and cancer patients. After removal of 7 bases from V and 8 bases from J, the junction contained 8 bases not matched to a gene. Germline V gene lookup returns CDR1 SNHLY and CDR2 FYNNEI. There are 14 residues in the CDR3. This table comes from immunoSEQ multiplex PCR, and its TCRdb copy is limited to in-frame clones, with some not included. This table has 20,000 to 25,000 clones, approximately 80% appearing once. The source is a man aged 60 to 69 with head and neck cancer. V and J are TRBV2 and TRBJ1-4; TRBD1 matches at 9 bases. Sequencing was done on a sample of PBMCs. The CDR3: CASNPGQGDEKLFF. The DNA for the CDR3 is TGTGCCAGCAACCCGGGACAGGGTGACGAAAAACTGTTTTTT.